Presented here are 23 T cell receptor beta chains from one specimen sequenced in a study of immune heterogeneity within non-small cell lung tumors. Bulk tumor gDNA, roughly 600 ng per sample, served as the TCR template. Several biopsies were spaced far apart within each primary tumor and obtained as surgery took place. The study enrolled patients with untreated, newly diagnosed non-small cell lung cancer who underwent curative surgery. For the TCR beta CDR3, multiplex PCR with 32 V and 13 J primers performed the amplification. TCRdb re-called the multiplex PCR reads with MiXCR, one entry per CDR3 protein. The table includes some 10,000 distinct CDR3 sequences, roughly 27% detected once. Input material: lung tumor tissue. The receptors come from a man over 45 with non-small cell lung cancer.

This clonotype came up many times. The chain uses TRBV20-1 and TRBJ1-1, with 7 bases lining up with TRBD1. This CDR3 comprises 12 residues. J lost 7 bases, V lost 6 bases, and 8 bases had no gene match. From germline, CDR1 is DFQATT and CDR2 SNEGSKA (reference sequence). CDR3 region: CSAAGQVGEAFF. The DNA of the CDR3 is TGCAGTGCCGCTGGACAGGTGGGTGAAGCTTTCTTT.

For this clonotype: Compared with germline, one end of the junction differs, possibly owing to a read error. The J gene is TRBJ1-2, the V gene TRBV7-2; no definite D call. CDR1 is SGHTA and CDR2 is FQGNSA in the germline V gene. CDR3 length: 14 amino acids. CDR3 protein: CASIPPPANYGYTW. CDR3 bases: TGTGCCAGCATCCCCCCCCCCGCTAACTATGGCTACACCTGG.

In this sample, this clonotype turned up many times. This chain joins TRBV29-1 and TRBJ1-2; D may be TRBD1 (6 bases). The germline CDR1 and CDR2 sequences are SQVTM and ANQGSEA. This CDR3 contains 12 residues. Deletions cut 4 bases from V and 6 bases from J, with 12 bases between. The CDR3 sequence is CSVARAGDGYTF. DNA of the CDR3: TGCAGCGTTGCCCGGGCAGGGGATGGCTACACCTTC.

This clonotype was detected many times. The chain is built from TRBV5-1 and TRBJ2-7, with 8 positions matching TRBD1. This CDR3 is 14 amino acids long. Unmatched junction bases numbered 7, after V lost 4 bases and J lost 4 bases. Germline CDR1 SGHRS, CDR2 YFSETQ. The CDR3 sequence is CASSPSGGRYEQYF. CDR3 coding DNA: TGCGCCAGCAGCCCCTCAGGGGGCAGGTACGAGCAGTACTTC.

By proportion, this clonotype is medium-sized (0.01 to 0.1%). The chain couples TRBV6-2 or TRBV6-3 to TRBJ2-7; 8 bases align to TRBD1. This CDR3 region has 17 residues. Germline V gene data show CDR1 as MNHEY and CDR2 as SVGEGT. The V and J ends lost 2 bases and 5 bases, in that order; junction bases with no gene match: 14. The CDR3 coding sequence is TGTGCCAGCAGTTACGCCCAATCTTGGACAGGGAACCACGAGCAGTACTTC. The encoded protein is CASSYAQSWTGNHEQYF.

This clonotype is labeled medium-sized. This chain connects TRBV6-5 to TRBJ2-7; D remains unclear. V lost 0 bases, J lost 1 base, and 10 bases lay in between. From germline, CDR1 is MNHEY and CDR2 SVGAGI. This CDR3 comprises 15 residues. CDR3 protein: CASSYSFTASYEQYF. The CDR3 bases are TGTGCCAGCAGTTACTCTTTTACGGCTTCCTACGAGCAGTACTTC.

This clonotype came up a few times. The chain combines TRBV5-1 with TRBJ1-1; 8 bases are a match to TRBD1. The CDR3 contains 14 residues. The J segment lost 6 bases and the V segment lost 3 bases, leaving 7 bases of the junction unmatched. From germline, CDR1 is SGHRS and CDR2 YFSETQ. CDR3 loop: CASSSGTGGSEAFF. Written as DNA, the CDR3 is TGCGCCAGCAGCTCCGGGACAGGAGGCTCTGAAGCTTTCTTT.

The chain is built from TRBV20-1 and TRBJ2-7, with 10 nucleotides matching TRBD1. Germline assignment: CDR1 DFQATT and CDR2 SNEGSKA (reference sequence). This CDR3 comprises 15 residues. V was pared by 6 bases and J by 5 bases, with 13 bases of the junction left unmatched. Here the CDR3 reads CSATDGDRGSDEQYF. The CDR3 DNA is TGCAGTGCGACGGACGGGGACAGGGGATCGGACGAGCAGTACTTC.

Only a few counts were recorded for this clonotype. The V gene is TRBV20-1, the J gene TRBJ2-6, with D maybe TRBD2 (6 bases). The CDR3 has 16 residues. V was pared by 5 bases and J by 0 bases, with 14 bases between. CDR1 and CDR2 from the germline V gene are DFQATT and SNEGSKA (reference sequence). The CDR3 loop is CSAVGRSYSGANVLTF. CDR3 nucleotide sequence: TGCAGTGCTGTCGGGAGATCCTACTCTGGGGCCAACGTCCTGACTTTC.

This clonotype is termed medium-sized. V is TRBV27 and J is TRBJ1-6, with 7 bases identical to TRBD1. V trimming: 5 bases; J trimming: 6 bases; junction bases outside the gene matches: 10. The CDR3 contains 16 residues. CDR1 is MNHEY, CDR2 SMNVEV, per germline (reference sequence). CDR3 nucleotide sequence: TGTGCCAGCAGTCTACTCGGGACAGCGAGTAATTCACCCCTCCACTTT. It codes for CASSLLGTASNSPLHF.

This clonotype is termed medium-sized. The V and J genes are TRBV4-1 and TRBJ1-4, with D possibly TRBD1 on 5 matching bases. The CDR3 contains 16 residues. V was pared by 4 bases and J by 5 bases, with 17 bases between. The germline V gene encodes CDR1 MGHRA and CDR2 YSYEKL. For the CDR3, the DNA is TGCGCCAGCAGCCTATCCACCGGGACGGGGAATGAAAAACTGTTTTTT. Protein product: CASSLSTGTGNEKLFF.

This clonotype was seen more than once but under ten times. CDR3 sequence reads: CASTYPRDRDTGELFF. For the CDR3, the DNA is TGTGCCAGCACATACCCCCGGGACAGAGACACCGGGGAGCTGTTTTTT. V gene TRBV7-2 combines with J gene TRBJ2-2; 7 bases line up with TRBD1. This CDR3 has 16 amino acids. V dropped 7 bases and J dropped 3; count of bases not matched to a gene: 11. Per the germline V gene, CDR1 is SGHTA and CDR2 is FQGNSA.

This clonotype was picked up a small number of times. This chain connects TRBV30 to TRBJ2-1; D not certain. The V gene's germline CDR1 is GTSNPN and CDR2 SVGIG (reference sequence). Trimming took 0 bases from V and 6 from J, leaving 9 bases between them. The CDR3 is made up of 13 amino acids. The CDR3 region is CAWSVNLLNEQFF. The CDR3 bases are TGTGCCTGGAGTGTTAATCTACTCAATGAGCAGTTCTTC.

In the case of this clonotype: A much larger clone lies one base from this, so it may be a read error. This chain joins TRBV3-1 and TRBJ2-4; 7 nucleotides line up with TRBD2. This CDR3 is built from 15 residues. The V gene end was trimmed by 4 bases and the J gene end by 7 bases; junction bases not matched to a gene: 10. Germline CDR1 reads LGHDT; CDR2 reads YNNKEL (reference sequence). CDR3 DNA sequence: TGTGCCAGCAGCCGAGATGGGGCGGGAGTTAACATTCAGTACTTC. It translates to CASSRDGAGVNIQYF.

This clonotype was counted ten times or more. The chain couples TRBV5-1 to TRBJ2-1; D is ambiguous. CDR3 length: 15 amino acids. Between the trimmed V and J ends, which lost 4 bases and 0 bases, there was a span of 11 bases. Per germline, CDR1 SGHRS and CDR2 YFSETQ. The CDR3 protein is CASSLDLSSYNEQFF. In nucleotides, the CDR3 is TGCGCCAGCAGCCTAGACTTGAGCTCCTACAATGAGCAGTTCTTC.

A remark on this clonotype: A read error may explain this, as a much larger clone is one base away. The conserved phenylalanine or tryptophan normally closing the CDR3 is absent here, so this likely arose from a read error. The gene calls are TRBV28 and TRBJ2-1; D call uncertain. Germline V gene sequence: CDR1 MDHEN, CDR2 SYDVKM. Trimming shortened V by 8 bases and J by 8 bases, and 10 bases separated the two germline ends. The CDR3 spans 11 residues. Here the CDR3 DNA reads TGTGCCAGCGCCTCGCTCGATGAGCAGTTCTCC. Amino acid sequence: CASASLDEQFS.

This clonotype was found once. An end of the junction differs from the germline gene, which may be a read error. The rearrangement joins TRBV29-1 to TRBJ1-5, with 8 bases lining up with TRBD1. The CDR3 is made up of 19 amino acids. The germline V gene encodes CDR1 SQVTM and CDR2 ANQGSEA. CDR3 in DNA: TGCAGCATTGAGGGGAACGGGACAGGCTTTATTTATAGCAATCAGCCCCAGCATTTT. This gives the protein CSIEGNGTGFIYSNQPQHF. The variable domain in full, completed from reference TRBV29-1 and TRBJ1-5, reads SAVISQKPSRDICQRGTSLTIQCQVDSQVTMMFWYRQQPGQSLTLIATANQGSEATYESGFVIDKFPISRPNLTFSTLTVSNMSPEDSSIYLCSIEGNGTGFIYSNQPQHFGDGTRLSIL.

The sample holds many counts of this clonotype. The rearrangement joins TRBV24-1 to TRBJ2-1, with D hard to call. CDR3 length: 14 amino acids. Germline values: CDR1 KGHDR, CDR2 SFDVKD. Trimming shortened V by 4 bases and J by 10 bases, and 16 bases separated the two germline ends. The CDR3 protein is CATSDTMLGFEQFF. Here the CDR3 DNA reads TGTGCCACCAGTGACACGATGCTAGGCTTCGAGCAGTTCTTC.

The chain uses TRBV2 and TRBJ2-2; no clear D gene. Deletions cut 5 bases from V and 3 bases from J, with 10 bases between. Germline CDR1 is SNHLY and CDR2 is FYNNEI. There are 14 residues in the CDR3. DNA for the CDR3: TGTGCCAGCAGTTCTCGGATGGACACCGGGGAGCTGTTTTTT. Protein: CASSSRMDTGELFF.

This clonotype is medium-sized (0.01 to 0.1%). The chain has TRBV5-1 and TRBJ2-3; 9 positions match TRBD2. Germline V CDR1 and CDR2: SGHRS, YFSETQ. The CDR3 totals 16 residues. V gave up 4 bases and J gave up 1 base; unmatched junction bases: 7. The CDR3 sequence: CASSPLSGSGTDTQYF. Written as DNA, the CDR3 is TGCGCCAGCAGCCCCCTTAGCGGGAGCGGCACAGATACGCAGTATTTT.

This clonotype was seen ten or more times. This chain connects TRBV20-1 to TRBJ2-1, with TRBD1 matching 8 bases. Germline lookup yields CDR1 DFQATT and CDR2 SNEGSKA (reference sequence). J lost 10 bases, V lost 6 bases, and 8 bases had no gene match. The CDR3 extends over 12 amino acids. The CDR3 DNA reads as TGCAGTGCCCCCAAACAGGGGGACGAGCAGTTCTTC. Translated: CSAPKQGDEQFF.

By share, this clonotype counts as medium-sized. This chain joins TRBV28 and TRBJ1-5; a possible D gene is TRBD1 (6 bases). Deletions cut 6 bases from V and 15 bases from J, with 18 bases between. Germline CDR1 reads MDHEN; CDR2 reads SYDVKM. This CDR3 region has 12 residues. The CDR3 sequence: CASSNRDTTRHF. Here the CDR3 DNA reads TGTGCCAGCAGCAATAGGGACACCACTCGGCATTTT.

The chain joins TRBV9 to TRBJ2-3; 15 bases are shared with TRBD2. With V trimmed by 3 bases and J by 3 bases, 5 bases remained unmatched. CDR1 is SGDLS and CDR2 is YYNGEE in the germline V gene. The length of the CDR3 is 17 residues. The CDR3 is CASSERTSGGATDTQYF. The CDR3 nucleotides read TGTGCCAGCAGCGAGAGGACTAGCGGGGGGGCAACAGATACGCAGTATTTT.